Sequencing of this T cell receptor beta chain was carried out in a study of shared clonotypes between healthy human individuals. Findings and limits, study-wide: Roughly 5.3% of naive CD4 clonotypes were common to several donors.

The protocol was immunoSEQ multiplex PCR, while the TCRdb copy is restricted to in-frame clones and leaves out a portion. In the table there are 950,000 to 1,100,000 clones, more than 65% of which are singletons. Concerning this clone: Its antigen is still unknown. The same CDR3 can be traced to other DNA sequences in this sample.

Germline V gives CDR1 MNHEY, CDR2 SVGAGI. Trimming stripped 2 bases from V and 0 bases from J, with 4 bases between. The CDR3 contains 13 residues. The sequence was collected from a man aged 18 to 29 in good health. The rearrangement joins TRBV6-5 to TRBJ1-1; D remains unclear. Sample: memory CD4+ T cells sorted from blood. Specified subset: CD45RA-negative fraction. CDR3 region: CASSYSMNTEAFF. The CDR3 DNA is TGTGCCAGCAGTTACAGTATGAACACTGAAGCTTTCTTT.